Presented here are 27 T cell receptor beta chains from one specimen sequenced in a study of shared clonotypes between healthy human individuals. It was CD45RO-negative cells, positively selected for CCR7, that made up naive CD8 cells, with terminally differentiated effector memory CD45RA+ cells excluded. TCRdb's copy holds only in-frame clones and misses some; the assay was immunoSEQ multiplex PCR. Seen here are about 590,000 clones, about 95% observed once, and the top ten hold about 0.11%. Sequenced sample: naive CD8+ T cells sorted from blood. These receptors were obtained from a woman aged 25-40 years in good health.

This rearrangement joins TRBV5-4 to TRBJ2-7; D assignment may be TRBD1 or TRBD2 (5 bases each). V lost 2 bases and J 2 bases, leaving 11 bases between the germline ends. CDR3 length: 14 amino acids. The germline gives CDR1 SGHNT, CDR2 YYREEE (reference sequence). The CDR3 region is CASSFGDRTYEQYF. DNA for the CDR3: TGTGCCAGCAGCTTCGGGGACCGCACCTACGAGCAGTACTTC. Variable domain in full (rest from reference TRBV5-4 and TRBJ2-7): ETGVTQSPTHLIKTRGQQVTLRCSSQSGHNTVSWYQQALGQGPQFIFQYYREEENGRGNFPPRFSGLQFPNYSSELNVNALELDDSALYLCASSFGDRTYEQYFGPGTRLTVT.

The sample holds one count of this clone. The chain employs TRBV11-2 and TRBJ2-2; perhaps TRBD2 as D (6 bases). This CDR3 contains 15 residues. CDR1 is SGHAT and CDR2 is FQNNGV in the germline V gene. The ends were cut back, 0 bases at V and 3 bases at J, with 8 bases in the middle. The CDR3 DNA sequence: TGTGCCAGCAGCTTAGAGGAGGGATACACCGGGGAGCTGTTTTTT. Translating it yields CASSLEEGYTGELFF.

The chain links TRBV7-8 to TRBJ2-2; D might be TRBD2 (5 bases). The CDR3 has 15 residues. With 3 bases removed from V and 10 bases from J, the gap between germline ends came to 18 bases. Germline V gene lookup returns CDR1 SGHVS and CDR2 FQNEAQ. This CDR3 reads CASSFLRLASLELFF. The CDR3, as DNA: TGTGCCAGCAGCTTTCTCCGTTTGGCTAGCTTGGAGCTGTTTTTT. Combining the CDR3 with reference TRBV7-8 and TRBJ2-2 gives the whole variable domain GAGVSQSPRYKVAKRGQDVALRCDPISGHVSLFWYQQALGQGPEFLTYFQNEAQLDKSGLPSDRFFAERPEGSVSTLKIQRTQQEDSAVYLCASSFLRLASLELFFGEGSRLTVL.

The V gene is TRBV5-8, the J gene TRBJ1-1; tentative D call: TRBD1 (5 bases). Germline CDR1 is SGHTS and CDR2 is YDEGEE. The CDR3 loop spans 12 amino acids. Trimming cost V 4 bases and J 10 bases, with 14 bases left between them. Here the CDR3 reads CASSDSPRRAFF. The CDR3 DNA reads TGTGCCAGCAGCGACAGCCCTAGAAGAGCTTTCTTT.

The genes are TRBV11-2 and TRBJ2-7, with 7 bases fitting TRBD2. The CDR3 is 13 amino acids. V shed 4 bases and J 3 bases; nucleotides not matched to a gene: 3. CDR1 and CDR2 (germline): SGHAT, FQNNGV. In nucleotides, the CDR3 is TGTGCCAGCAGCTGGGAGCGGGACTACGAGCAGTACTTC. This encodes CASSWERDYEQYF.

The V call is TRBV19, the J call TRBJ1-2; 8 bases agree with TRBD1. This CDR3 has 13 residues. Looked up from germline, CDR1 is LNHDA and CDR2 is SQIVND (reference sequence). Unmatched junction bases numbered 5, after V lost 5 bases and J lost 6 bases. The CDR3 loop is CASSPGQGDGYTF. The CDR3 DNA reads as TGTGCCAGTAGTCCCGGACAGGGTGATGGCTACACCTTC.

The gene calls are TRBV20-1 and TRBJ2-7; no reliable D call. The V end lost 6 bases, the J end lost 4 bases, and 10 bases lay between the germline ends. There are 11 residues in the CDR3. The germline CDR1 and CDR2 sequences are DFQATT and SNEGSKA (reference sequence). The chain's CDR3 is CSANLRYEQYF. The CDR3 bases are TGCAGTGCCAACCTTAGATACGAGCAGTACTTC.

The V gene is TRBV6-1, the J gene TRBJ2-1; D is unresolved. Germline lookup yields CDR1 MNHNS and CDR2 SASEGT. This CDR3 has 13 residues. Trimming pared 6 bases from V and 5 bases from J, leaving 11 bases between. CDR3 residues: CASSPQAHNEQFF. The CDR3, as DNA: TGTGCCAGCAGCCCCCAGGCCCACAATGAGCAGTTCTTC.

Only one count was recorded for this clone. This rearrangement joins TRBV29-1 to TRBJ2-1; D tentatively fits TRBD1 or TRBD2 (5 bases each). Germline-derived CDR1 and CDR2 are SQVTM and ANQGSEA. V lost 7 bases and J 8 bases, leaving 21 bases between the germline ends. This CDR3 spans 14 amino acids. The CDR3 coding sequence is TGCAGCGCCGACAGTCTAGCCAGGGCGGATGAGCAGTTCTTC. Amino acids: CSADSLARADEQFF.

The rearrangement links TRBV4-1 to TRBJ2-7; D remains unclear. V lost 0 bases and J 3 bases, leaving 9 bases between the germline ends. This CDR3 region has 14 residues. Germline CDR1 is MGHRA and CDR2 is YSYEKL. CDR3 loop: CASSQEVEFYEQYF. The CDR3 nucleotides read TGCGCCAGCAGCCAAGAAGTGGAGTTCTACGAGCAGTACTTC.

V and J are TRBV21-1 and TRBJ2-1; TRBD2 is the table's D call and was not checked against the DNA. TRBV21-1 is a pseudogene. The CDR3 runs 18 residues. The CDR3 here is CASRGTSGRARSYNEQFF. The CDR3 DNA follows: TGTGCCAGCAGAGGGACTAGCGGGAGGGCACGCTCCTACAATGAGCAGTTCTTC.

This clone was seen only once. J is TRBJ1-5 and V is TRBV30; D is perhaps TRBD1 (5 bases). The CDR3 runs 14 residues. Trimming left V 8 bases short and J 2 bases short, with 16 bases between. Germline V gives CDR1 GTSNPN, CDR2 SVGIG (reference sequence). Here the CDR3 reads CAASPGIGNQPQHF. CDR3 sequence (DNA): TGTGCCGCCTCCCCAGGGATAGGCAATCAGCCCCAGCATTTT.

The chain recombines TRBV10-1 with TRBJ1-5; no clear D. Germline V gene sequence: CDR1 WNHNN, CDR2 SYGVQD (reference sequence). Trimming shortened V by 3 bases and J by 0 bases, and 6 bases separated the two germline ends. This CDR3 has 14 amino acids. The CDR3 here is CASSDGDSNQPQHF. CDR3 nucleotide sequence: TGCGCCAGCAGTGACGGTGATAGCAATCAGCCCCAGCATTTT.

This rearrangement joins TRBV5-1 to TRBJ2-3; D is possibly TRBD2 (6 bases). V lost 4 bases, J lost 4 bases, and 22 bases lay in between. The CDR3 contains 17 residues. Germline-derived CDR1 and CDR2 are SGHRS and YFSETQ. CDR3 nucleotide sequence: TGCGCCAGCAGCGCCGAAACGGGACTCTCGGGCCCAGATACGCAGTATTTT. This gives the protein CASSAETGLSGPDTQYF.

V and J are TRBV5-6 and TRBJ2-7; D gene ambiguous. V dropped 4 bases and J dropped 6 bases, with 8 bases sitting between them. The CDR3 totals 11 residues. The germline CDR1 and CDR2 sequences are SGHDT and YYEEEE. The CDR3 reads CASSGGSEQYF. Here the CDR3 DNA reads TGTGCCAGCAGCGGCGGCAGCGAGCAGTACTTC.

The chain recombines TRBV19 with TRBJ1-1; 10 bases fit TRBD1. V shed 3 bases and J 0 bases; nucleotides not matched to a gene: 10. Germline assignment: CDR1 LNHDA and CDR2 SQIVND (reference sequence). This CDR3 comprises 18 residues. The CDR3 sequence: CASSMAIETGGLNTEAFF. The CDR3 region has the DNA TGTGCCAGTAGTATGGCGATCGAGACAGGGGGCCTGAACACTGAAGCTTTCTTT.

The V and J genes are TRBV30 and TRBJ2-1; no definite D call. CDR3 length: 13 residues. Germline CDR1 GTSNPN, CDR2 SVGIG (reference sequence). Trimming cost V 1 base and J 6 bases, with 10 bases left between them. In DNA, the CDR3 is TGTGCCTGGAGTGCCTCGGGCTCCAATGAGCAGTTCTTC. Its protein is CAWSASGSNEQFF.

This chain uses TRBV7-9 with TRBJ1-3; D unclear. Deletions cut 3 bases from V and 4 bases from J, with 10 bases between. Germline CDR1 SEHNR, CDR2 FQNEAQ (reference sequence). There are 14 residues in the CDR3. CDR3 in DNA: TGTGCCAGCAGCTTGTCCCGCGAGGGAAACACCATATATTTT. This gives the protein CASSLSREGNTIYF.

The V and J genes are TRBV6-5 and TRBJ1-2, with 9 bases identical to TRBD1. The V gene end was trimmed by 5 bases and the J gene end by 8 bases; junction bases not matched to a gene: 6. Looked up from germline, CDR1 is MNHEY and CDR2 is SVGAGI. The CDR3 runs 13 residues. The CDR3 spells CASSPRTGVGYTF. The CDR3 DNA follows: TGTGCCAGCAGTCCAAGGACAGGGGTGGGCTACACCTTC.

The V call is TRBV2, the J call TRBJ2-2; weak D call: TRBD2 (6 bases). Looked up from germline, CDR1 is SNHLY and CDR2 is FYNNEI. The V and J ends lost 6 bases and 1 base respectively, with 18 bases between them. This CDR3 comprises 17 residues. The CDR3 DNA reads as TGTGCCAGCAGCCCCTCACTAGGGAGGCGGAACACCGGGGAGCTGTTTTTT. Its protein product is CASSPSLGRRNTGELFF.

CDR3 protein: CASSPFGPSQDEQYF. The DNA of the CDR3 is TGTGCCAGCAGCCCATTCGGACCGTCCCAGGACGAGCAGTACTTC. The J gene is TRBJ2-7, the V gene TRBV4-2, with D unclear. V lost 4 bases to trimming and J lost 5 bases, with 18 bases between them. The CDR3 consists of 15 residues. Germline CDR1 is LGHNA and CDR2 is YNFKEQ.

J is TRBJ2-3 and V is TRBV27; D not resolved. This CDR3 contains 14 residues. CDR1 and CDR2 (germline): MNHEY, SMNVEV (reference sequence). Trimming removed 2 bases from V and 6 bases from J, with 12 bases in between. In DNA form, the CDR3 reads TGTGCCAGCAGTTTAGGGATGGGTCCTGATACGCAGTATTTT. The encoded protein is CASSLGMGPDTQYF.

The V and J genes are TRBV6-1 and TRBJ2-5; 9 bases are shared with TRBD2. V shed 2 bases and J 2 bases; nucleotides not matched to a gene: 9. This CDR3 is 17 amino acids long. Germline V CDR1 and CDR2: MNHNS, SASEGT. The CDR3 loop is CASSEMAVAGVQETQYF. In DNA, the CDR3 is TGTGCCAGCAGTGAAATGGCTGTAGCGGGAGTTCAAGAGACCCAGTACTTC.

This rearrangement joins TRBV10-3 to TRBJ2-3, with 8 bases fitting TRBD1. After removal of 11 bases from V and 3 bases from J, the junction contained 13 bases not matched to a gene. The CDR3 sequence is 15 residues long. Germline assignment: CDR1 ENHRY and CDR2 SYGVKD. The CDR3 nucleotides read TGTGCCCTAAAACCCGGACAGGGATTGACAGATACGCAGTATTTT. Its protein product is CALKPGQGLTDTQYF.

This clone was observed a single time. The CDR3 spells CASSFLAETTDTQYF. The CDR3 nucleotides are TGTGCCAGCAGTTTCCTCGCGGAAACCACAGATACGCAGTATTTT. The rearrangement uses TRBV28 and TRBJ2-3; D not certain. Trimming shortened V by 3 bases and J by 2 bases, and 12 bases separated the two germline ends. The CDR3 contains 15 residues. Germline values: CDR1 MDHEN, CDR2 SYDVKM.

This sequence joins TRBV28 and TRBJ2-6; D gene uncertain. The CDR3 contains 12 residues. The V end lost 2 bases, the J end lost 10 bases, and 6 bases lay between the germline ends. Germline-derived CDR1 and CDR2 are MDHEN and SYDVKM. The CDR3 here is CASSLEQNVLTF. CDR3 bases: TGTGCCAGCAGTTTAGAACAGAACGTCCTGACTTTC. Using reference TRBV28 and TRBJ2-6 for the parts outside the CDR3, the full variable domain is DVKVTQSSRYLVKRTGEKVFLECVQDMDHENMFWYRQDPGLGLRLIYFSYDVKMKEKGDIPEGYSVSREKKERFSLILESASTNQTSMYLCASSLEQNVLTFGAGSRLTVL.

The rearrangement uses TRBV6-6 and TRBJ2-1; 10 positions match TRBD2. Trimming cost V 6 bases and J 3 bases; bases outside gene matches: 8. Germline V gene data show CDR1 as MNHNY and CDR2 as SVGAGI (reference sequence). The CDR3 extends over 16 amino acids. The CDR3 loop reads CASSTSAGGFYNEQFF. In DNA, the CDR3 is TGTGCCAGCAGCACCTCAGCGGGAGGGTTCTACAATGAGCAGTTCTTC.